The 31 T cell receptor beta chains below were found in one sample sequenced in a study of identifying expanded T cells in peripheral blood. Using immunoSEQ multiplex PCR, the repertoire was profiled, and TCRdb retains in-frame clones only, with some absent. The sample records about 90,000 clones, 80% to 90% being singletons. The sequenced material came from blood. The receptors were sampled from a person aged 18 to 75 in good health.

This chain uses TRBV7-2 with TRBJ1-5; possibly TRBD1 for D (6 bases). Trimming took off 1 base at V and 6 bases at J, with 13 bases between the two ends. CDR1 SGHTA and CDR2 FQGNSA come from the germline V gene. This CDR3 comprises 15 residues. The CDR3 protein is CASSLGGGGGQPQHF. CDR3 sequence (DNA): TGTGCCAGCAGCTTAGGAGGGGGGGGAGGTCAGCCCCAGCATTTT.

Concerning this clone itself: A clone one base away is much larger, so this may be a read error. The chain has TRBV11-3 and TRBJ1-1; D is unresolved. Germline V gives CDR1 SGHNT, CDR2 YENEEA. V lost 3 bases, J lost 1 base, and 3 bases lay in between. The length of the CDR3 is 12 residues. The CDR3 bases are TGTGCCAGCAGCTTTACGAACACTGAAGCTTTCTTT. It encodes CASSFTNTEAFF. The full variable domain, its missing parts supplied by reference TRBV11-3 and TRBJ1-1, is EAGVVQSPRYKIIEKKQPVAFWCNPISGHNTLYWYLQNLGQGPELLIRYENEEAVDDSQLPKDRFSAERLKGVDSTLKIQPAELGDSAVYLCASSFTNTEAFFGQGTRLTVV.

This clone came up a few times. The chain combines TRBV7-9 with TRBJ1-2, with D possibly TRBD1 on 5 matching bases. Germline lookup yields CDR1 SEHNR and CDR2 FQNEAQ (reference sequence). Trimming took 2 bases from V and 8 from J, leaving 15 bases between them. The CDR3 has 14 amino acids. This CDR3 is CASSLIGGVGGYTF. CDR3 in DNA: TGTGCCAGCAGCTTAATTGGGGGGGTAGGCGGCTACACCTTC. Full variable domain (remainder filled in from reference TRBV7-9 and TRBJ1-2): DTGVSQNPRHKITKRGQNVTFRCDPISEHNRLYWYRQTLGQGPEFLTYFQNEAQLEKSRLLSDRFSAERPKGSFSTLEIQRTEQGDSAMYLCASSLIGGVGGYTFGSGTRLTVV.

The chain links TRBV7-2 to TRBJ2-7; D may correspond to TRBD1 or TRBD2 (5 bases each). This CDR3 has 16 amino acids. The V and J ends lost 6 bases and 3 bases respectively, with 21 bases between them. CDR1 SGHTA and CDR2 FQGNSA come from the germline V gene. The CDR3 DNA follows: TGTGCCAGCAGGGGGGATTCGGGACCCCGTTTCTACGAGCAGTACTTC. It encodes CASRGDSGPRFYEQYF.

CDR3 residues: CASSVTSGGAHEQYF. The CDR3 nucleotides read TGTGCCAGCAGTGTTACTAGCGGGGGGGCCCACGAGCAGTACTTC. The chain joins TRBV6-5 to TRBJ2-7, with TRBD2 matching 13 bases. Germline values: CDR1 MNHEY, CDR2 SVGAGI. CDR3 length: 15 amino acids. With V trimmed by 5 bases and J by 5 bases, 6 bases remained unmatched.

J is TRBJ1-5 and V is TRBV16; D not certain. The germline V gene encodes CDR1 KGHSY and CDR2 FQNENV. Between the trimmed V and J ends, which lost 2 bases and 8 bases, there was a span of 10 bases. This CDR3 comprises 13 residues. In nucleotides, the CDR3 is TGTGCCAGCAGCCAAAGTAGGGTAGAGCCCCAGCATTTT. Protein sequence: CASSQSRVEPQHF.

The chain is built from TRBV25-1 and TRBJ1-6; D uncertain. The germline CDR1 and CDR2 sequences are MGHDK and SYGVNS. The CDR3 length is 17 residues. Deletions cut 0 bases from V and 0 bases from J, with 9 bases between. This CDR3 reads CASSEYSSSSYNSPLHF. The CDR3 nucleotides are TGTGCCAGCAGTGAATATTCGTCGAGCTCCTATAATTCACCCCTCCACTTT.

This clone appeared once. The chain employs TRBV7-2 and TRBJ1-1; possible D gene TRBD1, 5 bases. The V end was cut by 3 bases, the J end by 11 bases, with 10 bases between. CDR3 length equals 11 residues. Germline V gene sequence: CDR1 SGHTA, CDR2 FQGNSA. The CDR3 reads CASSLGPKAFF. In nucleotides, the CDR3 is TGTGCCAGCAGCTTGGGGCCGAAGGCTTTCTTT.

This sequence joins TRBV15 and TRBJ1-4; a possible D gene is TRBD1 (5 bases). CDR3 size: 16 residues. Germline-derived CDR1 and CDR2 are LNHNV and YYDKDF (reference sequence). Trimming took off 4 bases at V and 6 bases at J, with 18 bases between the two ends. The CDR3 DNA sequence: TGTGCCACCAGCACGTGGACAAGGCGGATGGATGAAAAACTGTTTTTT. Amino acids: CATSTWTRRMDEKLFF.

The chain employs TRBV18 and TRBJ1-1; 7 bases line up with TRBD1. The CDR3 is 16 amino acids. Trimming took 6 bases from V and 1 from J; bases not matched to a gene: 11. Germline-derived CDR1 and CDR2 are KGHSH and LQKENI. The CDR3 is CASSPGGGRRNTEAFF. The CDR3 DNA reads TGTGCCAGCTCCCCCGGAGGGGGCAGACGGAACACTGAAGCTTTCTTT.

The chain carries TRBV7-9 and TRBJ2-6; 7 bases agree with TRBD2. Germline lookup yields CDR1 SEHNR and CDR2 FQNEAQ (reference sequence). This CDR3 comprises 17 residues. Germline trimming cut 3 bases from V and 4 bases from J; bases unmatched to any gene: 9. The CDR3 loop reads CASSFGEGLEGANVLTF. CDR3 nucleotides: TGTGCCAGCAGCTTCGGGGAGGGGTTGGAAGGGGCCAACGTCCTGACTTTC.

The rearrangement links TRBV14 to TRBJ1-4; tentatively, D is TRBD1 (5 bases). CDR1 and CDR2 (germline): SGHDN, FVKESK. This CDR3 spans 12 amino acids. Trimming took off 5 bases at V and 10 bases at J, with 11 bases between the two ends. CDR3 loop: CASSSRGGKLFF. CDR3 coding DNA: TGTGCCAGCAGCTCACGCGGGGGAAAACTGTTTTTT.

The chain carries TRBV5-1 and TRBJ1-2, with no clear D. Germline values: CDR1 SGHRS, CDR2 YFSETQ. The CDR3 has 14 amino acids. Deletions cut 5 bases from V and 4 bases from J, with 15 bases between. The CDR3 is CASRYAIISYGYTF. CDR3 bases: TGCGCCAGCAGATATGCTATAATCAGCTATGGCTACACCTTC.

The chain links TRBV28 to TRBJ2-1; 9 bases map to TRBD1. This CDR3 has 15 residues. After removal of 5 bases from V and 3 bases from J, the junction contained 5 bases not matched to a gene. Germline V lookup: CDR1 MDHEN, CDR2 SYDVKM. CDR3 in amino acids: CASSAPGQGYNEQFF. For the CDR3, the DNA is TGTGCCAGCAGTGCCCCGGGACAGGGCTACAATGAGCAGTTCTTC.

V and J are TRBV15 and TRBJ2-1, with TRBD1 as a possible D gene (5 bases). The CDR3 extends over 15 amino acids. Looked up from germline, CDR1 is LNHNV and CDR2 is YYDKDF (reference sequence). V gave up 2 bases and J gave up 7 bases, with 15 bases separating them. Here the CDR3 reads CATSRRRAGLNEQFF. The CDR3 nucleotides read TGTGCCACCAGCAGACGTCGGGCAGGGTTGAATGAGCAGTTCTTC.

This clone was detected only once. This rearrangement joins TRBV4-3 to TRBJ2-7, with TRBD1 matching 11 bases. CDR1 is LGHNA, CDR2 YSLEER, per germline. The ends lost 4 bases at V and 5 bases at J; junction bases unmatched: 7. This CDR3 comprises 15 residues. CDR3 loop: CASSPQPGQGDEQYF. The CDR3, as DNA: TGCGCCAGCAGCCCCCAACCGGGACAGGGGGACGAGCAGTACTTC.

The CDR3 sequence is CASSVRGRETEAFF. The DNA for the CDR3 is TGTGCCAGCAGCGTACGGGGGCGCGAAACTGAAGCTTTCTTT. The V gene is TRBV9, the J gene TRBJ1-1; D perhaps matches TRBD1 (6 bases). Trimming stripped 1 base from V and 5 bases from J, with 12 bases between. The CDR3 has 14 residues. The germline CDR1 and CDR2 sequences are SGDLS and YYNGEE. Full variable domain (outside the CDR3, taken from reference TRBV9 and TRBJ1-1): DSGVTQTPKHLITATGQRVTLRCSPRSGDLSVYWYQQSLDQGLQFLIQYYNGEERAKGNILERFSAQQFPDLHSELNLSSLELGDSALYFCASSVRGRETEAFFGQGTRLTVV.

This chain joins TRBV6-1 and TRBJ1-3, with D unclear. V was cut by 2 bases and J by 4 bases, with 21 bases left in between. The CDR3 extends over 18 amino acids. Germline V CDR1 and CDR2: MNHNS, SASEGT. The CDR3 region is CASSETSGVPGSGNTIYF. CDR3 nucleotides: TGTGCCAGCAGTGAAACCTCCGGGGTGCCGGGGTCCGGAAACACCATATATTTT.

This sequence joins TRBV30 and TRBJ2-2; D unclear. There are 12 residues in the CDR3. V dropped 0 bases and J dropped 8 bases, with 7 bases sitting between them. Germline loops: CDR1 GTSNPN, CDR2 SVGIG (reference sequence). CDR3 nucleotide sequence: TGTGCCTGGAGTGTATTCCAAGGGGAGCTGTTTTTT. The encoded protein is CAWSVFQGELFF.

The gene calls are TRBV5-8 and TRBJ1-5, with D hard to call. CDR3 size: 16 residues. V gave up 0 bases and J gave up 0 bases, with 10 bases separating them. CDR1 is SGHTS, CDR2 YDEGEE, per germline. CDR3 in amino acids: CASSLGTPNSNQPQHF. The CDR3 DNA reads as TGTGCCAGCAGCTTGGGGACTCCCAATAGCAATCAGCCCCAGCATTTT. The whole variable domain, filled in from reference TRBV5-8 and TRBJ1-5, reads EAGVTQSPTHLIKTRGQQATLRCSPISGHTSVYWYQQALGLGLQFLLWYDEGEERNRGNFPPRFSGRQFPNYSSELNVNALELEDSALYLCASSLGTPNSNQPQHFGDGTRLSIL.

The chain combines TRBV5-1 with TRBJ1-1; D is uncertain. CDR3 length equals 11 residues. The germline CDR1 and CDR2 sequences are SGHRS and YFSETQ. V lost 0 bases to trimming and J lost 10 bases, with 7 bases between them. CDR3 loop: CASSLVSGAFF. CDR3 sequence (DNA): TGCGCCAGCAGCTTGGTAAGCGGAGCTTTCTTT.

The chain uses TRBV19 and TRBJ1-2; maybe TRBD1 (6 bases). Germline V CDR1 and CDR2: LNHDA, SQIVND (reference sequence). The CDR3 contains 14 residues. Deletions cut 4 bases from V and 8 bases from J, with 17 bases between. Here the CDR3 reads CASSSPLGQRGYTF. CDR3 in DNA: TGTGCCAGTAGTAGCCCTCTCGGACAGCGGGGCTACACCTTC.

The rearrangement links TRBV6-1 to TRBJ1-2; TRBD1 agrees at 7 bases. The CDR3 contains 13 residues. Per the germline V gene, CDR1 is MNHNS and CDR2 is SASEGT. The J segment lost 0 bases and the V segment lost 9 bases, leaving 4 bases of the junction unmatched. The chain's CDR3 is CASTGVANYGYTF. DNA for the CDR3: TGTGCCAGTACAGGGGTCGCTAACTATGGCTACACCTTC.

This clone appeared a single time. The chain carries TRBV29-1 and TRBJ1-1; D gene unclear. The CDR3 is 13 residues long. V dropped 7 bases and J dropped 0 bases, with 12 bases sitting between them. Germline V gene data show CDR1 as SQVTM and CDR2 as ANQGSEA. The CDR3: CSETGTMNTEAFF. The CDR3 DNA follows: TGCAGCGAAACGGGAACCATGAACACTGAAGCTTTCTTT.

The V call is TRBV5-4, the J call TRBJ2-3, with 7 bases that match TRBD2. Germline trimming cut 2 bases from V and 4 bases from J; bases unmatched to any gene: 10. The CDR3 covers 16 residues. CDR1 is SGHNT and CDR2 is YYREEE in the germline V gene (reference sequence). The CDR3 DNA follows: TGTGCCAGCAGCTTACAGCGGGGCAGGGTGGCAGATACGCAGTATTTT. This sequence encodes CASSLQRGRVADTQYF.

The genes are TRBV19 and TRBJ1-4, with 8 bases lining up with TRBD1. The CDR3 contains 18 residues. The germline V gene has CDR1 LNHDA and CDR2 SQIVND (reference sequence). The trim removed 5 bases at V and 0 bases at J, leaving 11 bases unmatched. This CDR3 is CASSPVTGAYATNEKLFF. For the CDR3, the DNA is TGTGCCAGTAGTCCGGTGACAGGGGCCTATGCAACTAATGAAAAACTGTTTTTT. The variable domain in full, completed from reference TRBV19 and TRBJ1-4, reads DGGITQSPKYLFRKEGQNVTLSCEQNLNHDAMYWYRQDPGQGLRLIYYSQIVNDFQKGDIAEGYSVSREKKESFPLTVTSAQKNPTAFYLCASSPVTGAYATNEKLFFGSGTQLSVL.

This rearrangement joins TRBV19 to TRBJ1-5; 8 nucleotides match TRBD1. Trimming removed 7 bases from V and 1 base from J; junction bases left unmatched: 6. The CDR3 extends over 15 amino acids. Germline V lookup: CDR1 LNHDA, CDR2 SQIVND (reference sequence). The CDR3 DNA sequence: TGTGCCAGTACCATACAGGGGGGGAGCAATCAGCCCCAGCATTTT. This codes for CASTIQGGSNQPQHF.

This sequence joins TRBV7-2 and TRBJ1-4; D gene ambiguous. Trimming took off 2 bases at V and 3 bases at J, with 7 bases between the two ends. Germline V gene sequence: CDR1 SGHTA, CDR2 FQGNSA. The CDR3 consists of 14 residues. The CDR3 loop is CASSLLAPNEKLFF. Here the CDR3 DNA reads TGTGCCAGCAGCTTATTAGCCCCTAATGAAAAACTGTTTTTT. The full variable domain, with the rest looked up from reference TRBV7-2 and TRBJ1-4, is GAGVSQSPSNKVTEKGKDVELRCDPISGHTALYWYRQSLGQGLEFLIYFQGNSAPDKSGLPSDRFSAERTGGSVSTLTIQRTQQEDSAVYLCASSLLAPNEKLFFGSGTQLSVL.

V usage is TRBV4-3 and J usage is TRBJ1-2; D is possibly TRBD1 (5 bases). CDR1 LGHNA and CDR2 YSLEER come from the germline V gene. V dropped 5 bases and J dropped 3 bases, with 19 bases sitting between them. This CDR3 has 16 amino acids. The CDR3 nucleotides are TGCGCCAGCAGCTCGTACATTTCAGGGACCGACTATGGCTACACCTTC. It translates to CASSSYISGTDYGYTF.

The chain carries TRBV7-2 and TRBJ2-2, with D hard to call. Germline V gives CDR1 SGHTA, CDR2 FQGNSA. This CDR3 has 13 residues. Trimming removed 5 bases at V and 4 bases at J, with 8 bases between. The DNA for the CDR3 is TGTGCCAGCAGCCAGTGGGTCACCGGGGAGCTGTTTTTT. Translated, it gives CASSQWVTGELFF.

This rearrangement joins TRBV5-1 to TRBJ1-2; TRBD1 agrees at 7 bases. Germline CDR1 is SGHRS and CDR2 is YFSETQ. The CDR3 sequence is 15 residues long. Unmatched junction bases numbered 10, after V lost 4 bases and J lost 4 bases. In DNA, the CDR3 is TGCGCCAGCAGCGTTGATCGGGACAGCTTCTATGGCTACACCTTC. As protein: CASSVDRDSFYGYTF.